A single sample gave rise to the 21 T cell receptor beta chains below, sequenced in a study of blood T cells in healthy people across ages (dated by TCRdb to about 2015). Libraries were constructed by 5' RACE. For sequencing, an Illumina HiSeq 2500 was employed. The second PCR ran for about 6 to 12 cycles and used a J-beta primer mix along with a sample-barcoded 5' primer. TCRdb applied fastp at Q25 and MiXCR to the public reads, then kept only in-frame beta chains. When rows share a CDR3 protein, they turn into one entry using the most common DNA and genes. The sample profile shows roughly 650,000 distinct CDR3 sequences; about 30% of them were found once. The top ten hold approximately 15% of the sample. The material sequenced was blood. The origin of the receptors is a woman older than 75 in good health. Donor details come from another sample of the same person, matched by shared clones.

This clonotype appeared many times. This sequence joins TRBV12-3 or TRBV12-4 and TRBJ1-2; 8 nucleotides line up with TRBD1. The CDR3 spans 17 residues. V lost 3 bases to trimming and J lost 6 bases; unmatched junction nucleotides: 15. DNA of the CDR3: TGTGCCAGCAGTTTGGGGGGAACAGGGGGATGGAATAATGGCTACACCTTC. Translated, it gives CASSLGGTGGWNNGYTF.

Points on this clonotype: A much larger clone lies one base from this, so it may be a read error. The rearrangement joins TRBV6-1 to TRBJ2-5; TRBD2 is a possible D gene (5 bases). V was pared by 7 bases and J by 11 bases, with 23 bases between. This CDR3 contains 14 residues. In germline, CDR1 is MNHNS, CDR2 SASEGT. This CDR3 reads CASTGLVGINEQYF. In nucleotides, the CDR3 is TGTGCCAGCACCGGACTCGTGGGTATCAATGAGCAGTACTTC.

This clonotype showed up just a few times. CDR3 bases: TGTGCCAGCAGTTACACCGCGACGTGGCGCAATCAGCCCCAGCATTTT. Translated: CASSYTATWRNQPQHF. The chain combines TRBV6-6 with TRBJ1-5; no definite D call. Germline V gives CDR1 MNHNY, CDR2 SVGAGI (reference sequence). The CDR3 is 16 amino acids. V dropped 2 bases and J dropped 2 bases, with 13 bases sitting between them.

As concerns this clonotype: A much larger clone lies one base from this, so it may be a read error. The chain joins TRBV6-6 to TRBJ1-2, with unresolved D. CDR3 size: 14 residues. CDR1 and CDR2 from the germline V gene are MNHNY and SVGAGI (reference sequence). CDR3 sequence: CASSWGRANYGCTF. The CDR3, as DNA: TGTGCCAGCAGTTGGGGAAGAGCTAACTATGGCTGCACCTTC.

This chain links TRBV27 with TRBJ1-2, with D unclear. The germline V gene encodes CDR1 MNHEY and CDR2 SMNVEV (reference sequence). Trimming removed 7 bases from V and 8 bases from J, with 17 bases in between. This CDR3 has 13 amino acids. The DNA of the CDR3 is TGTGCCAGCAAGTCGTCGACTTTGGGGGGCTACACCTTC. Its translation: CASKSSTLGGYTF.

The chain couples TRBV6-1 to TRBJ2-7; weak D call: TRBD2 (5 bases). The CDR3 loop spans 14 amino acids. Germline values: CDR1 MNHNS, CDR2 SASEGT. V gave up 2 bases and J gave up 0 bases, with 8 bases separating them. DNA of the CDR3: TGTGCCAGCAGTGAACCCGGGATCTCCTACGAGCAGTACTTC. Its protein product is CASSEPGISYEQYF.

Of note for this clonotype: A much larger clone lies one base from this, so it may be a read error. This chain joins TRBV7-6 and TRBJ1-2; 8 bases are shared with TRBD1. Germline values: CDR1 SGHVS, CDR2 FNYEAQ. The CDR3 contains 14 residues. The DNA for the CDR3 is TGTGCCGGCAGCTCCGCCGGGACAGGATATGGCTACACCTTC. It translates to CAGSSAGTGYGYTF.

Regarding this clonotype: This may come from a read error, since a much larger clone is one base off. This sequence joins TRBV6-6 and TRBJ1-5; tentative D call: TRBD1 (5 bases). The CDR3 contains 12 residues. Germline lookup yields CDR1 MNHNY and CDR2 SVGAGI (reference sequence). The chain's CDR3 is CATRVGNQPKHF. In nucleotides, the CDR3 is TGTGCCACCAGGGTAGGAAATCAGCCCAAGCATTTT.

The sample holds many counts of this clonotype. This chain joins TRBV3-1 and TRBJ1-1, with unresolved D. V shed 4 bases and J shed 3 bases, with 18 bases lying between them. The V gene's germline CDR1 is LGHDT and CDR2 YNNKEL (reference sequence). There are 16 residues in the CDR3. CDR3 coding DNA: TGTGCCAGCAGCCCTATGGTTTCAGAGACGTACACTGAAGCTTTCTTT. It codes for CASSPMVSETYTEAFF.

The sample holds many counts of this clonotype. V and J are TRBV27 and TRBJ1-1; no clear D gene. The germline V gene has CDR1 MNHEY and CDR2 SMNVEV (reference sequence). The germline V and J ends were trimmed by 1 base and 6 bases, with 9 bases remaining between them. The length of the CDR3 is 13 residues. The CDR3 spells CASSLYPRAEAFF. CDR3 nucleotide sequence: TGTGCCAGCAGTTTATACCCAAGGGCTGAAGCTTTCTTT.

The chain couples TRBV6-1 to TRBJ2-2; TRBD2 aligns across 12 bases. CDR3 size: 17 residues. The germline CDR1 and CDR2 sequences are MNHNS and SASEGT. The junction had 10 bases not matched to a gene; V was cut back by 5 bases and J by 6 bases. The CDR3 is CASSLAGGQAPAGELFF. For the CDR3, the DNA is TGTGCCAGCAGTCTAGCGGGGGGGCAGGCTCCCGCCGGGGAGCTGTTTTTT.

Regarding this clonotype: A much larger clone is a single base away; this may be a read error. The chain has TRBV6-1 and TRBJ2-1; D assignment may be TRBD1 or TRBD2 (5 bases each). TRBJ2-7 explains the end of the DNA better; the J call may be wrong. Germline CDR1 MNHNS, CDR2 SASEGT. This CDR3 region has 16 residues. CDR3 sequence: CASSERGAPRYNEQYF. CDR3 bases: TGTGCCAGCAGTGAAAGAGGGGCTCCCCGCTACAATGAGCAGTACTTC.

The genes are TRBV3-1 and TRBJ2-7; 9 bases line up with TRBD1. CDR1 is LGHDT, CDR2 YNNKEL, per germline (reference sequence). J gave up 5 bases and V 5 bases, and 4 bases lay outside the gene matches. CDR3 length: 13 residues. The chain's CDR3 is CASSSQGADEQYF. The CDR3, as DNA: TGTGCCAGCAGCTCACAGGGGGCGGACGAGCAGTACTTC.

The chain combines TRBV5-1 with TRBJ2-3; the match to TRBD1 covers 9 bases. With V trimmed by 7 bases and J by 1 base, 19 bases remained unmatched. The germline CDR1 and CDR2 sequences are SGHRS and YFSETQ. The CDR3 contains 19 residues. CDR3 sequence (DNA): TGCGCCAGCTTACACGGGACAGGGCCTACTACATACCGCACAGATACGCAGTATTTT. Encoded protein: CASLHGTGPTTYRTDTQYF.

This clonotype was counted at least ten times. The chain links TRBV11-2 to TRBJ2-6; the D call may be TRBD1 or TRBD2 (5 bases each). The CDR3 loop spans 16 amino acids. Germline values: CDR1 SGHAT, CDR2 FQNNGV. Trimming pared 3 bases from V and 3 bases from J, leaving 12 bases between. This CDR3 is CASSLGPLGGANVLTF. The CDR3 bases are TGTGCCAGCAGCTTGGGACCTTTAGGTGGGGCCAACGTCCTGACTTTC.

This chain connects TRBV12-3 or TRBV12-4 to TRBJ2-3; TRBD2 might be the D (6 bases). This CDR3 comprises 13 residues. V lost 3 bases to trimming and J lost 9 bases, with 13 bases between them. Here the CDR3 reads CASSFGGTSTQYF. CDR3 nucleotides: TGTGCCAGCAGTTTCGGCGGGACTTCGACGCAGTATTTT.

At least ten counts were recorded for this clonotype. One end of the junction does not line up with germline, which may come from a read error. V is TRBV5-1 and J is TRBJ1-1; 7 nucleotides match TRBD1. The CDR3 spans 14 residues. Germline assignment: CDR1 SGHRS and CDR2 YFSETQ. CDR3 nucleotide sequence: TGTGCCAGCAGCTTAGCCTCAGGGGGAACTGAAGCTTTCTTT. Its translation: CASSLASGGTEAFF.

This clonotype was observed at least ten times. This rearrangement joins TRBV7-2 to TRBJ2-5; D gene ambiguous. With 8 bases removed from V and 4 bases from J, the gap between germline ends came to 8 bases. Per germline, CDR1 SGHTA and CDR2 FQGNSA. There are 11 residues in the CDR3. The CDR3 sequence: CASGYLETQYF. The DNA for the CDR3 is TGTGCCAGCGGCTACCTAGAGACCCAGTACTTC.

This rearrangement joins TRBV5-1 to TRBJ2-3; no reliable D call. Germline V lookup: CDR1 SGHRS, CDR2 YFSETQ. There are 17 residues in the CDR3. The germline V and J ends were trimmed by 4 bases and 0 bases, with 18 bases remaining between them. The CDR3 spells CASSPNSGGISTDTQYF. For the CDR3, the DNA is TGCGCCAGCAGCCCGAACTCAGGCGGCATTAGCACAGATACGCAGTATTTT.

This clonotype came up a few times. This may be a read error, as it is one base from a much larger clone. CDR3 nucleotide sequence: TGTGCCAGCAGTTTAGATCTAGCGGGGGGGAATGAGCAGTACTTC. It specifies CASSLDLAGGNEQYF. The chain couples TRBV12-3 or TRBV12-4 to TRBJ2-5; 12 bases line up with TRBD2. The CDR3 is 15 residues long. Trimming cost V 1 base and J 11 bases; bases outside gene matches: 8.

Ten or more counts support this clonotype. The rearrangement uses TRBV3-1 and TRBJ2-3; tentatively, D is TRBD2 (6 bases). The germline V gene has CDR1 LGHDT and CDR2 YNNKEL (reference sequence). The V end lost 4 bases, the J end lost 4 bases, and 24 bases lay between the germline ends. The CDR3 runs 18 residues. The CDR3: CASSPSGKTGVTADTQYF. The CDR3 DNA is TGTGCCAGCAGCCCATCCGGGAAAACGGGGGTTACGGCAGATACGCAGTATTTT.